Listed below are T cell receptor beta chains from one sample, sequenced in a study of blood T cell repertoires in COVID-19. The table came from immunoSEQ multiplex PCR; TCRdb's copy has only in-frame clones and leaves some out. Among some 70,000 clones, around 87% were seen once, and the ten largest hold roughly 6.5%. The material sequenced was peripheral blood. The source of these receptors is a man aged 50 to 60 with active COVID-19. CDR3s include the opening cysteine and the closing phenylalanine or tryptophan. Fields, in order: CDR3 DNA, CDR3 protein, clone size, D gene, CDR3 length, V gene, J gene. A D gene is named only where the DNA matches it firmly. Expanded clones get a size class; other rows say once, few or many, or leave the size out.

CDR3nt: TGCGCCAGCAGCCCTACGGGGAGAGAGACCCAGTACTTC
CDR3aa: CASSPTGRETQYF
abundance: once
d_gene: .
len: 13
v_gene: TRBV4-1
j_gene: TRBJ2-5

CDR3nt: TGCGCCAGCAGCTCAACCCCAGGGAGGGGCACTGAAGCTTTCTTT
CDR3aa: CASSSTPGRGTEAFF
abundance: .
d_gene: .
len: 15
v_gene: TRBV5-1
j_gene: TRBJ1-1

CDR3nt: TGTGCCAGCACTCGACCGGGGGAAGAGACCCAGTACTTC
CDR3aa: CASTRPGEETQYF
abundance: .
d_gene: .
len: 13
v_gene: TRBV6-5
j_gene: TRBJ2-5

CDR3nt: TGTGCCAGCACCTACAGGGGCGACAGCTACGAGCAGTACTTC
CDR3aa: CASTYRGDSYEQYF
abundance: .
d_gene: TRBD1
len: 14
v_gene: TRBV5-4
j_gene: TRBJ2-7

CDR3nt: TGCGCCAGCAGCCGACTAGCGAGATACAATGAGCAGTTCTTC
CDR3aa: CASSRLARYNEQFF
abundance: .
d_gene: TRBD2
len: 14
v_gene: TRBV4-1
j_gene: TRBJ2-1

CDR3nt: TGTGCCAGCAGCCAAGTTTCTAGCGCAGATACGCAGTATTTT
CDR3aa: CASSQVSSADTQYF
abundance: .
d_gene: .
len: 14
v_gene: TRBV4-2
j_gene: TRBJ2-3

CDR3nt: TGCGCCAGCAGCTTGGGATTCCGGGACAGGCGACACTATGGCTACACCTTC
CDR3aa: CASSLGFRDRRHYGYTF
abundance: .
d_gene: TRBD1
len: 17
v_gene: TRBV5-1
j_gene: TRBJ1-2

CDR3nt: TGTGCCAGTGTGGCGGGGGGGGCGCCCTACGAGCAGTACTTC
CDR3aa: CASVAGGAPYEQYF
abundance: .
d_gene: TRBD2
len: 14
v_gene: TRBV19
j_gene: TRBJ2-7

CDR3nt: TGTGCCAGCAGCAAAGGGACAGGCCGAGATACGCAGTATTTT
CDR3aa: CASSKGTGRDTQYF
abundance: .
d_gene: .
len: 14
v_gene: TRBV21-1
j_gene: TRBJ2-3

CDR3nt: TGTGCCAGTAGTTCAATCGGGACAGGGGGCACTGAAGCTTTCTTT
CDR3aa: CASSSIGTGGTEAFF
abundance: .
d_gene: TRBD1
len: 15
v_gene: TRBV19
j_gene: TRBJ1-1

CDR3nt: TGTGCCAGCAGTTTATTAAATTCGGCAGATACGCAGTATTTT
CDR3aa: CASSLLNSADTQYF
abundance: few
d_gene: .
len: 14
v_gene: TRBV27
j_gene: TRBJ2-3

CDR3nt: TGTGCCAGCCGCGGGGCTTATGGCTACACCTTC
CDR3aa: CASRGAYGYTF
abundance: .
d_gene: .
len: 11
v_gene: TRBV6-5
j_gene: TRBJ1-2

CDR3nt: TGTGCCAGCAGCTCCTCGTCTACCGAGCAGTACTTC
CDR3aa: CASSSSSTEQYF
abundance: .
d_gene: .
len: 12
v_gene: TRBV11-2
j_gene: TRBJ2-7

CDR3nt: TGTGCCAGCAGCTTGGGGACAGGGGGGAATCAGCCCCAGCATTTT
CDR3aa: CASSLGTGGNQPQHF
abundance: .
d_gene: TRBD1
len: 15
v_gene: TRBV5-6
j_gene: TRBJ1-5

CDR3nt: TGTGCCAGCAGCCCGCTCGGTTTACCTGGAGCGGAGACCCAGTACTTC
CDR3aa: CASSPLGLPGAETQYF
abundance: once
d_gene: .
len: 16
v_gene: TRBV7-2
j_gene: TRBJ2-5

CDR3nt: TGTGCCAGTAACAGACAGGGGAGCTCCTACGAGCAGTACTTC
CDR3aa: CASNRQGSSYEQYF
abundance: once
d_gene: TRBD1
len: 14
v_gene: TRBV19
j_gene: TRBJ2-7

CDR3nt: TGTGCCAGCAGCTTTCTGGACAACATGAACACTGAAGCTTTCTTT
CDR3aa: CASSFLDNMNTEAFF
abundance: .
d_gene: .
len: 15
v_gene: TRBV5-6
j_gene: TRBJ1-1

CDR3nt: TGTGCCAGCAGTTTCCACATGGCTGAAGCTTTCTTT
CDR3aa: CASSFHMAEAFF
abundance: .
d_gene: .
len: 12
v_gene: TRBV28
j_gene: TRBJ1-1

CDR3nt: TGTGCCAGGGGAGCCGGGACAGCTAACTATGGCTACACCTTC
CDR3aa: CARGAGTANYGYTF
abundance: .
d_gene: TRBD1
len: 14
v_gene: TRBV2
j_gene: TRBJ1-2

CDR3nt: TGTGCCAGCAGCCAAGGACAGGGTTTGGCTGAAGCTTTCTTT
CDR3aa: CASSQGQGLAEAFF
abundance: .
d_gene: TRBD1
len: 14
v_gene: TRBV7-9
j_gene: TRBJ1-1

CDR3nt: TGTGCCAGCAGCTGGACGGGGGGTGGGGAGACCCAGTACTTC
CDR3aa: CASSWTGGGETQYF
abundance: .
d_gene: TRBD2
len: 14
v_gene: TRBV7-2
j_gene: TRBJ2-5

CDR3nt: TGTGCCAGCAGGGGCAGGGGGGAGACCCAGTACTTC
CDR3aa: CASRGRGETQYF
abundance: .
d_gene: TRBD1
len: 12
v_gene: TRBV2
j_gene: TRBJ2-5

CDR3nt: TGTGCCAGCAGAACCGCGGGACTAGCGGAAAACAATGAGCAGTTCTTC
CDR3aa: CASRTAGLAENNEQFF
abundance: .
d_gene: TRBD2
len: 16
v_gene: TRBV28
j_gene: TRBJ2-1

CDR3nt: TGTGCCAGCGTCGAACTCCGGGACAGGGACTACGAGCAGTACTTC
CDR3aa: CASVELRDRDYEQYF
abundance: .
d_gene: TRBD1
len: 15
v_gene: TRBV27
j_gene: TRBJ2-7

CDR3nt: TGCAGCGTTGTTAGAGGATCGAACACTGAAGCTTTCTTT
CDR3aa: CSVVRGSNTEAFF
abundance: .
d_gene: .
len: 13
v_gene: TRBV29-1
j_gene: TRBJ1-1

CDR3nt: TGTGCCAGCAGACGACTAGCGGGGGGGAGCTCCTACAATGAGCAGTTCTTC
CDR3aa: CASRRLAGGSSYNEQFF
abundance: .
d_gene: TRBD2
len: 17
v_gene: TRBV6-6
j_gene: TRBJ2-1

CDR3nt: TGTGCCAGCACCCTCGAGGAACCAGACAGGGATGAAAAACTGTTTTTT
CDR3aa: CASTLEEPDRDEKLFF
abundance: .
d_gene: TRBD1
len: 16
v_gene: TRBV7-9
j_gene: TRBJ1-4

CDR3nt: TGCGCCAGCAGAAAATCTGGGACAGGGGGCGAGACCCAGTACTTC
CDR3aa: CASRKSGTGGETQYF
abundance: .
d_gene: TRBD1
len: 15
v_gene: TRBV5-1
j_gene: TRBJ2-5

CDR3nt: TGTGCCAGCAGCGCAAGAGACGGACTAGCAGGCGCTTACACCGGGGAGCTGTTTTTT
CDR3aa: CASSARDGLAGAYTGELFF
abundance: .
d_gene: TRBD2
len: 19
v_gene: TRBV4-2
j_gene: TRBJ2-2

CDR3nt: TGTGCCAGCAGTCCTGTTTCACACTACGAGCAGTACTTC
CDR3aa: CASSPVSHYEQYF
abundance: .
d_gene: .
len: 13
v_gene: TRBV6-5
j_gene: TRBJ2-7

CDR3nt: TGTGCCAGCAGCTTTAGGCGTAGGGCCAGGGGCTATGGCTACACCTTC
CDR3aa: CASSFRRRARGYGYTF
abundance: .
d_gene: .
len: 16
v_gene: TRBV7-8
j_gene: TRBJ1-2

CDR3nt: TGCGCCAGCAGCCAAGAACCAGTAGGAAACACCATATATTTT
CDR3aa: CASSQEPVGNTIYF
abundance: .
d_gene: .
len: 14
v_gene: TRBV4-1
j_gene: TRBJ1-3

CDR3nt: TGCGCCAGCAGTCAAGGGCGGGGGAAGTGCTCCTACGAGCAGTACTTC
CDR3aa: CASSQGRGKCSYEQYF
abundance: .
d_gene: TRBD2
len: 16
v_gene: TRBV23-1
j_gene: TRBJ2-7

CDR3nt: TGTGCCTGGAGTCCAAATCTGCACCTAGGAGACTATGGCTACACCTTC
CDR3aa: CAWSPNLHLGDYGYTF
abundance: .
d_gene: .
len: 16
v_gene: TRBV30
j_gene: TRBJ1-2

CDR3nt: TGCGCCAGCAGCCAAGTCGGGCAGGGCTACGAGCAGTACTTC
CDR3aa: CASSQVGQGYEQYF
abundance: .
d_gene: .
len: 14
v_gene: TRBV4-1
j_gene: TRBJ2-7

CDR3nt: TGTGCCAGCAGCTTAGGGGACAGAGCCACAGATACGCAGTATTTT
CDR3aa: CASSLGDRATDTQYF
abundance: .
d_gene: TRBD1
len: 15
v_gene: TRBV7-9
j_gene: TRBJ2-3

CDR3nt: TGTGCCAGCAGCAATAGAAGGGAGGGAAAACTGTTTTTT
CDR3aa: CASSNRREGKLFF
abundance: .
d_gene: .
len: 13
v_gene: TRBV7-9
j_gene: TRBJ1-4

CDR3nt: TGTGCCAGCAGTTTTCTCCTACGGGCTTTCTTT
CDR3aa: CASSFLLRAFF
abundance: .
d_gene: .
len: 11
v_gene: TRBV28
j_gene: TRBJ1-1